Given below is one TCR beta chain in context. Its antigen is not identified. Germline V gene sequence: CDR1 MNHEY, CDR2 SMNVEV (reference sequence). The CDR3 covers 16 residues. Trimming took 8 bases from V and 6 from J, leaving 23 bases between them. This sample is part of a study of vaccination and CD4 T cells after COVID-19. The wider study: Four females and six males made up the convalescents, two of whom were Hispanic.

Regarding the study as a whole: No early post-infection timepoints were studied, and convalescent patients studied were relatively few.

Cultured CD4+ T-cell DNA underwent Oncomine TCR Beta short-read sequencing. TCRdb called the PCR reads again in MiXCR, with one record for every CDR3 protein. The sample holds approximately 13,000 distinct CDR3 sequences, about 60% seen once. Treatment noted: approximately 10-day PBMC culture with coronavirus spike peptide pools or control peptides (ViraFEST assay). With peptide pools, ViraFEST first expanded antigen-specific T cells and afterwards sequenced their TCRs. Each of days 3 and 7 saw half the medium replaced by fresh IL-2 medium. The TCR was taken from a human donor who had recovered from COVID-19. The source material was CD4+ T cells from blood, cultured in vitro. This chain uses TRBV27 with TRBJ1-5; D call uncertain. The CDR3 region is CASGAWGAELGQPQHF. Here the CDR3 DNA reads TGTGCCAGCGGCGCGTGGGGAGCTGAGTTAGGTCAGCCCCAGCATTTT.